A selection of T cell receptor beta chains follows, all from one sample in a study of cytomegalovirus exposure and HLA in healthy donors. Some clones are missing from TCRdb's copy, which holds only in-frame ones; the method was immunoSEQ multiplex PCR. The sample carries about 69,000 clones, approximately 81% recorded once. Sequenced: PBMCs. These receptors came from a woman in her twenties or thirties in good health and CMV-seropositive. CDR3s include the opening cysteine and the closing phenylalanine or tryptophan. The D gene is left open where the match is weak. Not every row has a clone size; where given, it reads once, few, many or a size class.

abundance	v_gene	d_gene	len	j_gene	CDR3aa	CDR3nt
NA	TRBV2	NA	15	TRBJ1-5	CASSVDSYSNQPQHF	TGTGCCAGCAGTGTGGACAGCTATAGCAATCAGCCCCAGCATTTT
NA	TRBV15	TRBD2	18	TRBJ2-7	CATSRDWASGRNSYEQYF	TGTGCCACCAGCAGAGATTGGGCTAGCGGGAGGAACTCCTACGAGCAGTACTTC
few	TRBV9	NA	13	TRBJ1-1	CASSVGSGTEAFF	TGTGCCAGCAGCGTAGGCTCCGGCACTGAAGCTTTCTTT
NA	TRBV6-5	TRBD2	14	TRBJ2-7	CASSWTRGSYEQYF	TGTGCCAGCAGTTGGACTAGGGGATCCTACGAGCAGTACTTC
NA	TRBV4-3	NA	15	TRBJ2-3	CASSQDVTSTDTQYF	TGCGCCAGCAGTCAAGATGTAACTAGCACAGATACGCAGTATTTT
NA	TRBV6-5	NA	14	TRBJ2-2	CASTESGWTGELFF	TGTGCCAGCACCGAATCGGGGTGGACCGGGGAGCTGTTTTTT
NA	TRBV29-1	TRBD2	15	TRBJ2-1	CSVVRAGAGTGEQFF	TGCAGCGTTGTGAGGGCGGGAGCAGGTACAGGAGAGCAGTTCTTC
NA	TRBV9	TRBD2	16	TRBJ2-3	CASSRTGTSGIDTQYF	TGTGCCAGCAGCCGGACAGGGACTAGCGGGATAGATACGCAGTATTTT
NA	TRBV7-9	NA	16	TRBJ2-7	CASSLAGDVLPGLRYF	TGTGCCAGCAGCTTAGCGGGGGACGTACTCCCCGGACTACGGTACTTC
NA	TRBV18	NA	13	TRBJ1-3	CASSPGQENTIYF	TGTGCCAGCTCACCCGGCCAGGAAAACACCATATATTTT
few	TRBV25-1	TRBD2	17	TRBJ2-3	CASSAMAGTRTIDTQYF	TGTGCCAGCAGTGCTATGGCCGGGACTAGAACGATAGATACGCAGTATTTT
NA	TRBV13	NA	13	TRBJ1-1	CASSLAETDEAFF	TGTGCCAGCAGCTTAGCGGAGACGGATGAAGCTTTCTTT
NA	TRBV28	NA	15	TRBJ2-1	CASSRVGLLNNEQFF	TGTGCCAGCTCGAGGGTGGGACTGCTCAACAATGAGCAGTTCTTC
NA	TRBV6-6	TRBD1	13	TRBJ1-2	CASSQPGQGGHTF	TGTGCCAGCAGTCAGCCGGGACAGGGAGGACACACCTTC
NA	TRBV30	NA	18	TRBJ2-7	CAWRFWDRGTSARYEQYF	TGTGCCTGGAGATTTTGGGACAGGGGGACTAGCGCCCGTTACGAGCAGTACTTC
NA	TRBV6-5	TRBD2	15	TRBJ2-5	CASSSRLAGVETQYF	TGTGCCAGCAGCTCAAGACTAGCGGGAGTAGAGACCCAGTACTTC
NA	TRBV15	NA	18	TRBJ1-2	CATSRDPRGRGINYGYTF	TGTGCCACCAGCAGAGACCCCCGGGGCAGGGGCATCAACTATGGCTACACCTTC
NA	TRBV30	TRBD1	15	TRBJ2-5	CAWSTLTGGPETQYF	TGTGCCTGGTCCACGTTAACAGGGGGCCCGGAGACCCAGTACTTC
NA	TRBV5-1	NA	15	TRBJ1-5	CASSLAGKGNQPQHF	TGCGCCAGCAGCTTGGCAGGGAAGGGCAATCAGCCCCAGCATTTT
NA	TRBV29-1	TRBD1	13	TRBJ1-1	CSGGQGAHTEAFF	TGCAGCGGGGGACAGGGAGCCCACACTGAAGCTTTCTTT
NA	TRBV29-1	NA	13	TRBJ2-7	CSDMTVESYEQYF	TGCAGCGATATGACAGTCGAATCCTACGAGCAGTACTTC
NA	TRBV18	NA	14	TRBJ1-2	CASSPPARVVGYTF	TGTGCCAGCTCACCACCAGCCAGGGTAGTTGGCTACACCTTC
few	TRBV10-2	TRBD1	15	TRBJ2-1	CASSSGTGAYNEQFF	TGCGCCAGCAGTTCCGGGACAGGGGCCTACAATGAGCAGTTCTTC
NA	TRBV29-1	NA	14	TRBJ1-1	CSVRAGTANTEAFF	TGCAGCGTTCGGGCGGGAACAGCGAACACTGAAGCTTTCTTT
NA	TRBV5-6	NA	12	TRBJ1-2	CASSPGHYGYTF	TGTGCCAGCAGCCCCGGTCACTATGGCTACACCTTC
NA	TRBV7-2	NA	14	TRBJ1-5	CASSPHRGNQPQHF	TGTGCCAGCAGCCCCCACAGGGGCAATCAGCCCCAGCATTTT
NA	TRBV10-3	NA	13	TRBJ1-3	CAISGGSGNTIYF	TGTGCCATCAGTGGGGGCTCGGGAAACACCATATATTTT
once	TRBV29-1	NA	14	TRBJ2-1	CSVGFHRRNNEQFF	TGCAGCGTGGGGTTCCACAGGCGAAACAATGAGCAGTTCTTC
NA	TRBV29-1	NA	13	TRBJ1-1	CSVSRQVNTEAFF	TGCAGCGTTTCTCGACAGGTGAACACTGAAGCTTTCTTT
NA	TRBV18	TRBD1	15	TRBJ2-2	CASSQTGDHTGELFF	TGTGCCAGCTCACAGACAGGGGACCACACCGGGGAGCTGTTTTTT
NA	TRBV5-4	TRBD2	16	TRBJ2-7	CASSPTRTSGLREQYF	TGTGCCAGCAGCCCTACCCGGACTAGCGGGCTGCGAGAGCAGTACTTC
once	TRBV5-1	NA	15	TRBJ2-3	CASSLTAGSTDTQYF	TGCGCCAGCAGCCTAACCGCAGGGAGCACAGATACGCAGTATTTT
NA	TRBV10-3	NA	15	TRBJ2-5	CAISDSRLTQETQYF	TGTGCCATCAGTGATTCTAGACTAACCCAAGAGACCCAGTACTTC
NA	TRBV28	TRBD1	17	TRBJ1-4	CASRSSGTGEIDEKLFF	TGTGCCAGCAGAAGTTCCGGGACAGGGGAGATTGATGAAAAACTGTTTTTT
NA	TRBV6-4	NA	13	TRBJ1-1	CASSTTLGAEAFF	TGTGCCAGCAGTACTACCCTTGGCGCTGAAGCTTTCTTT
NA	TRBV30	NA	13	TRBJ1-5	CAWSVQDNQPQHF	TGTGCCTGGAGTGTACAGGACAATCAGCCCCAGCATTTT
NA	TRBV5-1	NA	14	TRBJ1-2	CASSLVPLNYGYTF	TGCGCCAGCAGCTTAGTGCCACTAAACTATGGCTACACCTTC
NA	TRBV7-9	NA	13	TRBJ1-1	CASSLNREYGAFF	TGTGCCAGCAGCTTAAACAGGGAGTATGGAGCTTTCTTT
NA	TRBV7-9	NA	15	TRBJ1-4	CASSPTIRGGEKLFF	TGTGCCAGCAGCCCGACGATCCGGGGGGGTGAAAAACTGTTTTTT
NA	TRBV29-1	NA	12	TRBJ1-4	CSVEPGYEKLFF	TGCAGCGTTGAACCGGGTTACGAAAAACTGTTTTTT
NA	TRBV6-1	NA	17	TRBJ2-4	CASSATGWPAAKNIQYF	TGTGCCAGCAGTGCCACAGGGTGGCCCGCTGCCAAAAACATTCAGTACTTC
NA	TRBV5-1	NA	14	TRBJ1-2	CASSLSTDNYGYTF	TGCGCCAGCAGCTTGAGCACAGATAACTATGGCTACACCTTC
NA	TRBV29-1	TRBD1	15	TRBJ2-1	CSVDPDRGQYNEQFF	TGCAGCGTTGACCCGGACAGGGGGCAATACAATGAGCAGTTCTTC
few	TRBV6-6	TRBD1	16	TRBJ1-5	CASSYSSDRGLQPQHF	TGTGCCAGCAGTTACTCGAGTGACAGGGGGCTTCAGCCCCAGCATTTT
NA	TRBV19	NA	14	TRBJ2-5	CASSTRDWQETQYF	TGTGCCAGTAGTACCCGGGACTGGCAAGAGACCCAGTACTTC
NA	TRBV25-1	TRBD2	15	TRBJ2-5	CASSVGTSGIKTQYF	TGTGCCAGCAGCGTTGGGACTAGCGGGATCAAGACCCAGTACTTC
few	TRBV29-1	NA	13	TRBJ1-1	CSVDRDMNTEAFF	TGCAGCGTAGACCGGGACATGAACACTGAAGCTTTCTTT
once	TRBV7-2	NA	15	TRBJ2-1	CASSPRWLAMNEQFF	TGTGCCAGCAGCCCAAGGTGGCTAGCAATGAATGAGCAGTTCTTC
once	TRBV11-2	TRBD2	14	TRBJ2-7	CASSKQRENYEQYF	TGTGCCAGCAGCAAGCAGCGGGAGAACTACGAGCAGTACTTC
NA	TRBV30	NA	13	TRBJ1-3	CAWAVQSGNTIYF	TGTGCCTGGGCAGTGCAATCTGGAAACACCATATATTTT
NA	TRBV7-8	TRBD1	16	TRBJ1-5	CASSLRTGDSNQPQHF	TGTGCCAGCAGCCTCCGGACAGGGGATAGCAATCAGCCCCAGCATTTT
NA	TRBV9	TRBD2	16	TRBJ2-3	CASSLASGTSTDTQYF	TGTGCCAGCAGCTTAGCTAGCGGGACGAGCACAGATACGCAGTATTTT
few	TRBV6-5	NA	16	TRBJ1-4	CASSYSEPGPNEKLFF	TGTGCCAGCAGTTACTCGGAGCCAGGGCCAAATGAAAAACTGTTTTTT
NA	TRBV19	TRBD2	16	TRBJ2-1	CASSRPAGARDNEQFF	TGTGCCAGTAGCAGGCCGGCGGGAGCCCGGGACAATGAGCAGTTCTTC
NA	TRBV15	NA	14	TRBJ2-5	CATSRRQGLGTQYF	TGTGCCACCAGCAGGCGACAGGGACTCGGGACCCAGTACTTC
few	TRBV10-3	TRBD1	16	TRBJ1-4	CAISESRTGAVEKLFF	TGTGCCATCAGTGAGTCGAGGACAGGGGCGGTTGAAAAACTGTTTTTT
NA	TRBV4-3	TRBD2	17	TRBJ2-1	CASSQESAGEGYNEQFF	TGCGCCAGCAGCCAAGAATCAGCGGGAGAGGGGTACAATGAGCAGTTCTTC
few	TRBV19	TRBD1	14	TRBJ1-1	CASSKGQLNTEAFF	TGTGCCAGTAGCAAGGGACAGCTAAACACTGAAGCTTTCTTT